The rows below give T cell receptor beta chains drawn from one sample of a study of T cells in Graves' hyperthyroidism and ophthalmopathy. From the multiplex PCR reads, TCRdb called clonotypes with MiXCR, one entry per CDR3 protein. The table records roughly 550,000 distinct CDR3 sequences, 15% to 20% of them present only once. What was sequenced was blood. All receptors derive from a woman aged 30 to 39 with Graves' ophthalmopathy. The CDR3 runs from the conserved cysteine through the conserved F or W. Each record gives: J gene, D gene, V gene, clone size, CDR3 protein, CDR3 DNA. A D gene is named only where the DNA matches it firmly. The listing skips clone size in some rows; elsewhere it reads once, few, many or a size class.

TRBJ2-5 TRBD1 TRBV28 . CASNRDRGLKETQYF TGTGCCAGCAACCGGGACAGGGGATTGAAGGAGACCCAGTACTTC
TRBJ2-7 . TRBV19 . CASSINLATLYEQYF TGTGCCAGTAGTATAAACCTAGCAACACTCTACGAGCAGTACTTC
TRBJ2-1 TRBD2 TRBV7-9 many CASSPTGTSDYKQFF TGTGCCAGCAGCCCGACCGGGACTAGCGACTATAAGCAGTTCTTC
TRBJ2-2 . TRBV18 many CASSVAAITGELFF TGTGCCAGCTCCGTAGCTGCGATCACCGGGGAGCTGTTTTTT
TRBJ2-5 TRBD1 TRBV28 . CASSSYTGTGGETETQYF TGTGCCAGCAGTTCATACACTGGGACAGGGGGTGAGACGGAGACCCAGTACTTC
TRBJ2-7 . TRBV27 . CANSLRRPILNYEQYF TGTGCCAACAGTTTGCGCAGGCCGATACTGAACTACGAGCAGTACTTC
TRBJ2-1 TRBD1 TRBV5-5 many CASSSGRTGLINEQFF TGTGCCAGCAGCTCCGGAAGGACAGGTTTGATCAATGAGCAGTTCTTC
TRBJ1-1 . TRBV7-8 few CASSLGNARSGGAFF TGTGCCAGCAGCTTAGGGAATGCTCGATCCGGCGGAGCTTTCTTT
TRBJ1-3 . TRBV10-3 . CAISESSVGSGNTIYF TGTGCCATCAGTGAGTCAAGCGTGGGCTCTGGAAACACCATATATTTT
TRBJ2-1 TRBD2 TRBV11-1 many CASSPRLAGADEQFF TGTGCCAGCAGCCCGCGACTAGCGGGAGCCGATGAGCAGTTCTTC
TRBJ2-3 . TRBV6-2/TRBV6-3 few CASSGQGKDTQYF TGTGCCAGCAGTGGCCAAGGCAAGGATACGCAGTATTTT
TRBJ2-6 TRBD1 TRBV7-2 . CASSLPGQAGANVLTF TGTGCCAGCAGCTTGCCCGGACAGGCTGGGGCCAACGTCCTGACTTTC
TRBJ2-1 . TRBV20-1 many CSARYRTGANEQFF TGCAGTGCTAGGTACAGAACTGGGGCCAATGAGCAGTTCTTC
TRBJ1-5 TRBD1 TRBV27 few CASSKWGQGDQPQHF TGTGCCAGCAGTAAGTGGGGACAGGGGGATCAGCCCCAGCATTTT
TRBJ1-2 . TRBV6-1 many CASSERGNYGYTF TGTGCCAGCAGTGAAAGGGGAAACTATGGCTACACCTTC